Presented here are 17 T cell receptor beta chains from one specimen sequenced in a study of identifying expanded T cells in peripheral blood. Some clones are missing from TCRdb's copy, which holds only in-frame ones; the method was immunoSEQ multiplex PCR. The sample has 100,000 to 150,000 clones, roughly 80% seen once. The source material was blood. All receptors derive from a person between 18 and 70 years old in good health.

The V and J genes are TRBV5-1 and TRBJ1-2, with TRBD1 matching 7 bases. The V and J ends lost 4 bases and 2 bases, in that order; junction bases with no gene match: 11. The CDR3 extends over 16 amino acids. Germline values: CDR1 SGHRS, CDR2 YFSETQ. The DNA of the CDR3 is TGCGCCAGCAGCCCTAGCTTGCTACAGGGGAACTATGGCTACACCTTC. Its protein is CASSPSLLQGNYGYTF.

CDR3 protein: CASSSDRGNEKLFF. CDR3 DNA sequence: TGTGCCAGCAGCTCGGACAGGGGTAATGAAAAACTGTTTTTT. The J gene is TRBJ1-4, the V gene TRBV7-8; 9 bases align to TRBD1. The CDR3 runs 14 residues. Germline CDR1 is SGHVS and CDR2 is FQNEAQ. The V gene end was trimmed by 4 bases and the J gene end by 4 bases; junction bases not matched to a gene: 1. The full variable domain, in which reference TRBV7-8 and TRBJ1-4 provide the parts outside the CDR3, is GAGVSQSPRYKVAKRGQDVALRCDPISGHVSLFWYQQALGQGPEFLTYFQNEAQLDKSGLPSDRFFAERPEGSVSTLKIQRTQQEDSAVYLCASSSDRGNEKLFFGSGTQLSVL.

This rearrangement joins TRBV28 to TRBJ2-7, with D perhaps TRBD2 (5 bases). Germline V gene sequence: CDR1 MDHEN, CDR2 SYDVKM. V was cut by 3 bases and J by 1 base, with 13 bases left in between. The CDR3 length is 15 residues. CDR3 sequence: CASSLAGSKSYEQYF. CDR3 DNA sequence: TGTGCCAGCAGTTTGGCGGGTTCGAAGTCCTACGAGCAGTACTTC.

V is TRBV11-2 and J is TRBJ2-7; 14 bases map to TRBD2. Per germline, CDR1 SGHAT and CDR2 FQNNGV. The CDR3 contains 17 residues. With V trimmed by 2 bases and J by 6 bases, 9 bases remained unmatched. CDR3: CASSLHLTSGGAGEQYF. CDR3 DNA: TGTGCCAGCAGCTTACACCTGACTAGCGGGGGGGCAGGCGAGCAGTACTTC.

The J gene is TRBJ2-2, the V gene TRBV27; D remains ambiguous. The germline CDR1 and CDR2 sequences are MNHEY and SMNVEV (reference sequence). The ends were cut back, 3 bases at V and 7 bases at J, with 6 bases in the middle. This CDR3 spans 12 amino acids. The DNA of the CDR3 is TGTGCCAGCAGTTTTTTGTTCGGGGAGCTGTTTTTT. It encodes CASSFLFGELFF.

This clone was seen only once. The chain links TRBV5-8 to TRBJ2-7; no definite D call. Per germline, CDR1 SGHTS and CDR2 YDEGEE. This CDR3 has 13 residues. V lost 4 bases to trimming and J lost 0 bases, with 8 bases between them. In nucleotides, the CDR3 is TGTGCCAGCAGCCCCACCTACTCCTACGAGCAGTACTTC. Translated, it gives CASSPTYSYEQYF. The full variable domain, its missing parts supplied by reference TRBV5-8 and TRBJ2-7, is EAGVTQSPTHLIKTRGQQATLRCSPISGHTSVYWYQQALGLGLQFLLWYDEGEERNRGNFPPRFSGRQFPNYSSELNVNALELEDSALYLCASSPTYSYEQYFGPGTRLTVT.

The table lists this clone with a few counts. The gene calls are TRBV30 and TRBJ1-1; tentative D call: TRBD1 (6 bases). V dropped 0 bases and J dropped 5 bases, with 10 bases sitting between them. Germline CDR1 reads GTSNPN; CDR2 reads SVGIG (reference sequence). This CDR3 region has 13 residues. CDR3 bases: TGTGCCTGGAGTGTGGGGGCAGGGACTGAAGCTTTCTTT. It specifies CAWSVGAGTEAFF.

This clone was detected once. The CDR3 sequence: CASSQATTAEAFF. CDR3 DNA sequence: TGTGCCAGCAGCCAAGCGACAACAGCTGAAGCTTTCTTT. The chain has TRBV14 and TRBJ1-1, with D hard to call. Trimming stripped 1 base from V and 6 bases from J, with 9 bases between. Looked up from germline, CDR1 is SGHDN and CDR2 is FVKESK. The CDR3 is made up of 13 amino acids.

In its sample, this clone was seen a few times. This sequence joins TRBV7-2 and TRBJ2-3; TRBD2 aligns across 11 bases. CDR1 SGHTA and CDR2 FQGNSA come from the germline V gene. The J segment lost 2 bases and the V segment lost 5 bases, leaving 15 bases of the junction unmatched. The CDR3 extends over 19 amino acids. CDR3 nucleotide sequence: TGTGCCAGCAGCCGGGGCGGTGTAGCGGGGGGGCCGTACACAGATACGCAGTATTTT. This encodes CASSRGGVAGGPYTDTQYF.

The V call is TRBV6-5, the J call TRBJ2-3; 10 nucleotides line up with TRBD2. Germline loops: CDR1 MNHEY, CDR2 SVGAGI. V gave up 11 bases and J gave up 1 base; unmatched junction bases: 3. The CDR3 totals 13 residues. Here the CDR3 DNA reads TGTGCCGGTACTAGCGGGGGCACAGATACGCAGTATTTT. Its protein is CAGTSGGTDTQYF.

This clone was observed a few times. This sequence joins TRBV28 and TRBJ2-2; no firm D call. V was pared by 4 bases and J by 7 bases, with 7 bases between. The CDR3 is 12 residues long. CDR1 and CDR2 (germline): MDHEN, SYDVKM. In DNA, the CDR3 is TGTGCCAGCAGTTGGGGTGTCGGGGAGCTGTTTTTT. Residues: CASSWGVGELFF.

The chain combines TRBV6-1 with TRBJ2-7; 11 nucleotides agree with TRBD2. The CDR3 is 14 residues long. Germline loops: CDR1 MNHNS, CDR2 SASEGT. V lost 8 bases and J lost 2; bases outside the gene matches: 5. CDR3 nucleotide sequence: TGTGCCAGCTCACCTAGCGGGGGGACCTACGAGCAGTACTTC. Residues: CASSPSGGTYEQYF.

The CDR3 protein is CASSLSGGNDEQFF. For the CDR3, the DNA is TGTGCCAGCAGCTTATCCGGGGGCAACGATGAGCAGTTCTTC. The chain employs TRBV7-9 and TRBJ2-1, with D perhaps matching TRBD1 or TRBD2 (6 bases each). Germline CDR1 SEHNR, CDR2 FQNEAQ (reference sequence). With 2 bases removed from V and 8 bases from J, the gap between germline ends came to 13 bases. The CDR3 loop spans 14 amino acids.

V is TRBV4-2 and J is TRBJ1-2; D perhaps matches TRBD1 (5 bases). V lost 1 base, J lost 0 bases, and 21 bases lay in between. CDR1 and CDR2 (germline): LGHNA, YNFKEQ. The CDR3 length is 19 residues. CDR3 residues: CASSQVWAGGSQANYGYTF. The CDR3 DNA sequence: TGTGCCAGCAGCCAAGTTTGGGCTGGGGGGTCTCAAGCTAACTATGGCTACACCTTC.

This sequence joins TRBV11-3 and TRBJ2-1; D perhaps matches TRBD2 (7 bases). The V and J ends lost 1 base and 4 bases respectively, with 11 bases between them. CDR3 length equals 15 residues. Germline V gives CDR1 SGHNT, CDR2 YENEEA. CDR3 sequence: CASSLAAGAYNEQFF. The DNA of the CDR3 is TGTGCCAGCAGCTTAGCGGCGGGGGCGTACAATGAGCAGTTCTTC. Full variable domain (missing parts from reference TRBV11-3 and TRBJ2-1): EAGVVQSPRYKIIEKKQPVAFWCNPISGHNTLYWYLQNLGQGPELLIRYENEEAVDDSQLPKDRFSAERLKGVDSTLKIQPAELGDSAVYLCASSLAAGAYNEQFFGPGTRLTVL.

This clone occurred once. The chain uses TRBV11-2 and TRBJ1-1, with D hard to call. Germline V gives CDR1 SGHAT, CDR2 FQNNGV. The CDR3 consists of 11 residues. Trimming cost V 5 bases and J 5 bases, with 6 bases left between them. CDR3 sequence reads: CASSRMTEAFF. Here the CDR3 DNA reads TGTGCCAGCAGCCGGATGACTGAAGCTTTCTTT.

The count of this clone is one. CDR3 DNA sequence: TGTGCCTGGACCTTGGAAAACATTCAGTACTTC. It specifies CAWTLENIQYF. J is TRBJ2-4 and V is TRBV30; D gene ambiguous. V lost 4 bases and J lost 5, with 6 bases in between. CDR1 and CDR2 from the germline V gene are GTSNPN and SVGIG (reference sequence). CDR3 length equals 11 residues. Based on the CDR3 plus reference TRBV30 and TRBJ2-4, the full variable domain is SQTIHQWPATLVQPVGSPLSLECTVEGTSNPNLYWYRQAAGRGLQLLFYSVGIGQISSEVPQNLSASRPQDRQFILSSKKLLLSDSGFYLCAWTLENIQYFGAGTRLSVL.